Listed below are T cell receptor beta chains from one sample, sequenced in a study of T cells after somatic rescue of genetic block. Assay used: immunoSEQ multiplex PCR; TCRdb lists only in-frame clones, some missing. Among 13,000 to 15,000 clones listed, around 70% were seen once. The specimen sequenced was peripheral blood mononuclear cells (PBMCs). The source is a man younger than 35. The CDR3 runs from the conserved cysteine through the conserved F or W. The order of the fields is V gene, clone size, CDR3 length, D gene, J gene, CDR3 protein, CDR3 DNA. A D gene is named only where the DNA matches it firmly. The listing skips clone size in some rows; elsewhere it reads once, few, many or a size class.

v_call: TRBV5-4
clone_size: .
cdr3_length: 13
d_call: .
j_call: TRBJ2-5
cdr3_aa: CASSLGGRETQYF
cdr3_nt: TGTGCCAGCAGCTTGGGGGGTAGGGAGACCCAGTACTTC

v_call: TRBV30
clone_size: .
cdr3_length: 10
d_call: .
j_call: TRBJ2-1
cdr3_aa: CASSGNEQFF
cdr3_nt: TGTGCCTCATCCGGGAATGAGCAGTTCTTC

v_call: TRBV19
clone_size: .
cdr3_length: 17
d_call: .
j_call: TRBJ1-3
cdr3_aa: CASSIARPGALGNTIYF
cdr3_nt: TGTGCCAGTAGTATCGCCCGTCCAGGGGCGTTAGGAAACACCATATATTTT

v_call: TRBV5-7
clone_size: .
cdr3_length: 18
d_call: .
j_call: TRBJ2-6
cdr3_aa: CASSLPLVGGSGANVLTF
cdr3_nt: TGTGCCAGCAGCCTCCCACTAGTGGGAGGTTCGGGGGCCAACGTCCTGACTTTC

v_call: TRBV7-9
clone_size: few
cdr3_length: 12
d_call: .
j_call: TRBJ1-6
cdr3_aa: CASSFPNSPLHF
cdr3_nt: TGTGCCAGCAGCTTCCCCAATTCACCCCTCCACTTT

v_call: TRBV5-4
clone_size: .
cdr3_length: 12
d_call: .
j_call: TRBJ1-2
cdr3_aa: CASSLGDYGYTF
cdr3_nt: TGTGCCAGCAGCTTGGGGGACTATGGCTACACCTTC

v_call: TRBV10-3
clone_size: .
cdr3_length: 12
d_call: TRBD1
j_call: TRBJ2-3
cdr3_aa: CATGQGTDTQYF
cdr3_nt: TGTGCCACAGGACAGGGCACAGATACGCAGTATTTT

v_call: TRBV5-1
clone_size: .
cdr3_length: 14
d_call: .
j_call: TRBJ1-2
cdr3_aa: CASSLAPQEDGYTF
cdr3_nt: TGCGCCAGCAGCTTGGCGCCCCAGGAGGATGGCTACACCTTC

v_call: TRBV18
clone_size: .
cdr3_length: 14
d_call: .
j_call: TRBJ2-7
cdr3_aa: CASSPPGRTYEQYF
cdr3_nt: TGTGCCAGCTCACCACCGGGACGGACCTACGAGCAGTACTTC

v_call: TRBV28
clone_size: few
cdr3_length: 15
d_call: TRBD1
j_call: TRBJ1-2
cdr3_aa: CASSLERTGVYGYTF
cdr3_nt: TGTGCCAGCAGCCTGGAGAGGACAGGGGTTTATGGCTACACCTTC

v_call: TRBV2
clone_size: .
cdr3_length: 12
d_call: .
j_call: TRBJ2-7
cdr3_aa: CASSARFYEQYF
cdr3_nt: TGTGCCAGCAGTGCCAGATTCTACGAGCAGTACTTC

v_call: TRBV27
clone_size: once
cdr3_length: 15
d_call: .
j_call: TRBJ1-2
cdr3_aa: CASSLSPGARYGYTF
cdr3_nt: TGTGCCAGCAGTTTGTCTCCAGGGGCCCGCTATGGCTACACCTTC

v_call: TRBV6-6
clone_size: .
cdr3_length: 16
d_call: .
j_call: TRBJ2-1
cdr3_aa: CASSYSWGSSYNEQFF
cdr3_nt: TGTGCCAGCAGTTACTCGTGGGGGAGCTCCTACAATGAGCAGTTCTTC

v_call: TRBV2
clone_size: medium-sized
cdr3_length: 15
d_call: TRBD2
j_call: TRBJ2-7
cdr3_aa: CASSPGLGVSYEQYF
cdr3_nt: TGTGCCAGCAGTCCGGGACTAGGCGTTAGCTACGAGCAGTACTTC

v_call: TRBV7-9
clone_size: .
cdr3_length: 15
d_call: .
j_call: TRBJ2-6
cdr3_aa: CASSLAGSGANVLTF
cdr3_nt: TGTGCCAGCAGCTTAGCCGGGTCTGGGGCCAACGTCCTGACTTTC

v_call: TRBV25-1
clone_size: .
cdr3_length: 17
d_call: .
j_call: TRBJ2-3
cdr3_aa: CASSELRGRGSTDTQYF
cdr3_nt: TGTGCCAGCAGTGAGCTTAGGGGGCGGGGGAGCACAGATACGCAGTATTTT

v_call: TRBV30
clone_size: .
cdr3_length: 14
d_call: .
j_call: TRBJ2-7
cdr3_aa: CAWNPLGSSYEQYF
cdr3_nt: TGTGCCTGGAATCCTCTAGGGTCCTCCTACGAGCAGTACTTC

v_call: TRBV14
clone_size: .
cdr3_length: 12
d_call: .
j_call: TRBJ2-7
cdr3_aa: CASSQVGGEQYF
cdr3_nt: TGTGCCAGCAGCCAAGTAGGTGGTGAGCAGTACTTC

v_call: TRBV4-2
clone_size: .
cdr3_length: 15
d_call: .
j_call: TRBJ1-2
cdr3_aa: CASSLALGGTYGYTF
cdr3_nt: TGTGCCAGCAGCTTAGCTCTAGGGGGAACCTATGGCTACACCTTC

v_call: TRBV1
clone_size: .
cdr3_length: 15
d_call: .
j_call: TRBJ2-7
cdr3_aa: CTSSLPGLAAYEQYF
cdr3_nt: TGCACCAGCAGCCTTCCGGGACTAGCGGCCTACGAGCAGTACTTC

v_call: TRBV19
clone_size: .
cdr3_length: 18
d_call: .
j_call: TRBJ2-4
cdr3_aa: CASTIEFGTLLAKNIQYF
cdr3_nt: TGTGCCAGTACGATTGAATTTGGGACACTTCTAGCCAAAAACATTCAGTACTTC

v_call: TRBV28
clone_size: many
cdr3_length: 15
d_call: TRBD1
j_call: TRBJ2-7
cdr3_aa: CASGSPGQGAYEQYF
cdr3_nt: TGTGCCAGCGGGAGTCCGGGACAGGGGGCCTACGAGCAGTACTTC

v_call: TRBV7-9
clone_size: .
cdr3_length: 14
d_call: TRBD2
j_call: TRBJ2-7
cdr3_aa: CASSSTGLAEEQYF
cdr3_nt: TGTGCCAGCAGCTCCACCGGACTAGCAGAAGAGCAGTACTTC

v_call: TRBV9
clone_size: large
cdr3_length: 14
d_call: .
j_call: TRBJ1-1
cdr3_aa: CASSAVGGAAEAFF
cdr3_nt: TGTGCCAGCAGCGCCGTTGGGGGTGCGGCTGAAGCTTTCTTT

v_call: TRBV19
clone_size: .
cdr3_length: 17
d_call: TRBD2
j_call: TRBJ2-3
cdr3_aa: CASRHRPGLAGEVAQYF
cdr3_nt: TGTGCCAGTAGACACCGGCCTGGACTAGCGGGAGAAGTTGCGCAGTATTTT

v_call: TRBV10-2
clone_size: .
cdr3_length: 15
d_call: TRBD2
j_call: TRBJ2-1
cdr3_aa: CASRRTSGNYNEQFF
cdr3_nt: TGCGCCAGCCGCAGGACTAGCGGGAACTACAATGAGCAGTTCTTC

v_call: TRBV13
clone_size: few
cdr3_length: 15
d_call: .
j_call: TRBJ2-5
cdr3_aa: CASSPGGWTKGTQYF
cdr3_nt: TGTGCCAGCAGCCCAGGTGGATGGACTAAGGGGACCCAGTACTTC

v_call: TRBV6-6
clone_size: .
cdr3_length: 15
d_call: TRBD1
j_call: TRBJ2-7
cdr3_aa: CASSYPPTGVVEQYF
cdr3_nt: TGTGCCAGCAGTTACCCCCCCACAGGGGTAGTCGAGCAGTACTTC

v_call: TRBV19
clone_size: medium-sized
cdr3_length: 16
d_call: .
j_call: TRBJ1-5
cdr3_aa: CASRPQTGWSNQPQHF
cdr3_nt: TGTGCCAGTAGACCTCAAACAGGTTGGAGCAATCAGCCCCAGCATTTT

v_call: TRBV6-5
clone_size: few
cdr3_length: 15
d_call: TRBD2
j_call: TRBJ2-7
cdr3_aa: CASSFLAGVPYEQYF
cdr3_nt: TGTGCCAGCAGCTTCTTAGCGGGAGTCCCCTACGAGCAGTACTTC

v_call: TRBV9
clone_size: .
cdr3_length: 19
d_call: TRBD2
j_call: TRBJ2-7
cdr3_aa: CASSARVLAGELATYEQYF
cdr3_nt: TGTGCCAGCAGCGCGCGGGTACTAGCGGGAGAGCTTGCTACCTACGAGCAGTACTTC